This TCR beta chain is drawn from a study of blood T cell repertoires in COVID-19 (dated by TCRdb to 2020 to 2021). As for the study more broadly: Samples covering the acute and convalescent phases of COVID-19 were provided by collaborators in the United States, Italy and Spain. Deeply sampled blood TCRbeta repertoires from subjects exposed to, actively infected with, or recovered from COVID-19 were included in the dataset. The prospective study material was composed of cDNA or gDNA derived from T cells, B-cell-depleted T cells, or PBMCs. The repertoires were released in a freely available public database intended as a resource for research on the immune response to SARS-CoV-2. HLA class I and class II types, where available, came from metadata supplied by the sample provider rather than from assay-based typing. Samples came from the ongoing ImmuneRACE study (first 160 participants) plus 1,254 subjects from 6 global collaborators. Sample metadata almost always included a de-identified subject ID, COVID-19 status, age in years and sex. General conclusions and limits of the study: How much clinical and demographic metadata was included differed by source and by participant, and the metadata was provided uncurated.

V and J are trimmed by 3 bases and 4 bases, and the gene matches miss 7 bases of the junction. The CDR3 contains 16 residues, cysteine and phenylalanine counted. The kept DNA is CDR3 alone, 48 bases in frame from the first base. Looking up the germline V gene yields CDR1 MGHRA and CDR2 YSYEKL. TCRbeta CDR3 regions were amplified from genomic DNA using the immunoSEQ Assay, a bias-controlled multiplex PCR. The authors' analysis ran thus. The number of nucleated cells in each sample was estimated by amplification of reference gene primers within the assay. To quantify the absolute abundance of each unique TCRbeta CDR3 rearrangement, sequence reads were collapsed and filtered. Productive Simpson clonality was computed per sample as the square root of Simpson's diversity index over productive rearrangements. Drawn from immuneACCESS, this table holds only the in-frame rearrangements with V and J called that TCRdb kept. Clones are partly lost; checked studies trace under half to an unresolved V gene and leave the rest unexplained. D and trimming were read from the DNA, whereas the V and J calls and clone size are those reported in that table. This sample is represented by hundreds of thousands of clones; about 85% of them were singletons. Roughly 3.1% of the sample is in the top ten clones.

A remark on this clone: What this receptor recognizes is not known. No base quality values were provided; no much bigger clone lies one nucleotide off.

Whole blood was collected in K2EDTA tubes by collaborating institutions according to the institutions' own protocols. For TCRbeta analysis, collaborators shipped samples in one of three forms: frozen whole blood, isolated PBMCs, or DNA extracted from either of those sample types. The chain employs TRBV4-1 and TRBJ2-1, with 9 bases aligning to TRBD2. The sequencing sample was made of peripheral blood. The clonotype comes from a man between 18 and 29 years old with active or convalescent COVID-19. In nucleotide form, the sequence is TGCGCCAGCAGCCAGCCGCGGGGGGGCCGTTACAATGAGCAGTTCTTC. This codes for CASSQPRGGRYNEQFF.